The source of this TCR beta chain is a study of regulatory T cells in long-lasting Graves disease. The CDR3 is 14 amino acids. CDR1 and CDR2 (germline): SEHNR, FQNEAQ (reference sequence). V was cut by 5 bases and J by 7 bases, with 15 bases left in between. As for time point: newly diagnosed GD, antithyroid drugs for less than 3 months. Preparation of the TCR library used RNA extracted from PBMCs. Only a few counts were recorded for this clonotype. Its antigen is not known. Findings of the study overall: Compared with new cases, persistent Graves' patients showed reduced TCR diversity.

Libraries of TCR beta came from iRepertoire HTBI primers plus Arm-PCR of CDR3 regions. TCRdb re-derived calls from the multiplex PCR reads in MiXCR, one entry per CDR3 protein. The sample yields about half a million distinct CDR3 sequences, about 12% seen once. Separately, the same data were catalogued under a study of T cells in Graves' hyperthyroidism and ophthalmopathy. That investigation notes: Blood also held most thyroid clonotypes expanded beyond 0.001.

This sequence joins TRBV7-9 and TRBJ2-1; no reliable D call. The clonotype was recovered from a woman aged 30 to 39 with Graves disease. The sequences come from peripheral blood mononuclear cells (PBMCs), collected at new diagnosis, from a patient treated with antithyroid drugs. Here the CDR3 DNA reads TGTGCCAGCAGCGCCGTAACTGGCGTAAATGAGCAGTTCTTC. Translated, it gives CASSAVTGVNEQFF.